This TCR beta chain came from a study of shared clonotypes between healthy human individuals. General study points: Few donors restricted represented genetic and exposure-history diversity.

The V gene lost 5 bases and the J gene lost 2 bases, with 16 bases spanning the gap. The germline V gene encodes CDR1 SNHLY and CDR2 FYNNEI. The CDR3 length is 16 residues. Note on this clone: Its antigen is currently unknown.

Assay: immunoSEQ multiplex PCR; the TCRdb copy retains only in-frame clones and omits some. The sample includes millions of clones, over 85% seen only once; the top ten take around 1.1%. CD45RO-negative, CCR7-selected cells formed the naive CD8 fraction, which excluded terminally differentiated effector memory CD45RA+ cells. Material: naive CD8+ T cells sorted from blood. This TCR was sampled from a man in his late teens or twenties in good health. The gene calls are TRBV2 and TRBJ1-3; unclear D gene. The CDR3 region is CASSQSEEIPGNTIYF. In nucleotides, the CDR3 is TGTGCCAGCAGTCAAAGTGAGGAAATTCCTGGAAACACCATATATTTT.